The T cell receptor beta chain under discussion was sequenced for a study of blood T cell repertoires in COVID-19. Repertoires were generated with immunoSEQ multiplex PCR, while TCRdb's copy carries only in-frame clones and drops some. The data hold 150,000 to 200,000 clones, with roughly nine tenths observed a single time. The CDR3 has 16 amino acids. Germline assignment: CDR1 SGHRS and CDR2 YFSETQ. The ends were cut back, 5 bases at V and 4 bases at J, with 22 bases in the middle. The chain links TRBV5-1 to TRBJ2-7; maybe TRBD2 (6 bases). Sequencing was performed on peripheral blood. The sequence was obtained from a man aged 18 to 30 with acute or convalescent COVID-19. CDR3: CASSPTILAENYEQYF. The DNA of the CDR3 is TGCGCCAGCAGTCCTACGATCTTAGCGGAGAATTACGAGCAGTACTTC.